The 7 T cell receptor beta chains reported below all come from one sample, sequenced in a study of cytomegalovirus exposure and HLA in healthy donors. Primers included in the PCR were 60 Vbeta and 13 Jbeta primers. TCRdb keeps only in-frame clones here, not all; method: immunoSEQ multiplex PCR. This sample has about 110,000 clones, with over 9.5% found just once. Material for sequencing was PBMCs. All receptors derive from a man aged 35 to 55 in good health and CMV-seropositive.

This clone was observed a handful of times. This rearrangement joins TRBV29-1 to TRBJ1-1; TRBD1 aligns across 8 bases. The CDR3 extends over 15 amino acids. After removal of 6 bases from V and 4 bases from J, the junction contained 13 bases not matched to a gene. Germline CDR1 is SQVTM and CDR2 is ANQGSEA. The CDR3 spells CSVDQGARGSTEAFF. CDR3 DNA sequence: TGCAGCGTCGATCAGGGGGCCCGTGGTTCCACTGAAGCTTTCTTT.

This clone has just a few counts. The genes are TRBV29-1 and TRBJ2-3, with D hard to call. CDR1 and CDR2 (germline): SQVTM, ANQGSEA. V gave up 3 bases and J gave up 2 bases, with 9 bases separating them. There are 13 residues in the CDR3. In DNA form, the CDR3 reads TGCAGCGTTGAGGCTAGAGACACAGATACGCAGTATTTT. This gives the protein CSVEARDTDTQYF.

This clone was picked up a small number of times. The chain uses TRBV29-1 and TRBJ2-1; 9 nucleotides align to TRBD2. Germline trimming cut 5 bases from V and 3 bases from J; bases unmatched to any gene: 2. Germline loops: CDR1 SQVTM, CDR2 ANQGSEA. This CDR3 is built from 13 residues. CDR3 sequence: CSVLAGLYNEQFF. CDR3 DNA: TGCAGCGTTCTAGCGGGGCTCTACAATGAGCAGTTCTTC.

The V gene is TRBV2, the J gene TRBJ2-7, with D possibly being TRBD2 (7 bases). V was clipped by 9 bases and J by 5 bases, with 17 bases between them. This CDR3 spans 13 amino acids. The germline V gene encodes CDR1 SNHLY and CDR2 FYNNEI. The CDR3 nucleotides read TGTGCCAGAGAGGGGGAGGGCCGGAACGAGCAGTACTTC. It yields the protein CAREGEGRNEQYF. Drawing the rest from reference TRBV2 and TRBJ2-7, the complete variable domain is EPEVTQTPSHQVTQMGQEVILRCVPISNHLYFYWYRQILGQKVEFLVSFYNNEISEKSEIFDDQFSVERPDGSNFTLKIRSTKLEDSAMYFCAREGEGRNEQYFGPGTRLTVT.

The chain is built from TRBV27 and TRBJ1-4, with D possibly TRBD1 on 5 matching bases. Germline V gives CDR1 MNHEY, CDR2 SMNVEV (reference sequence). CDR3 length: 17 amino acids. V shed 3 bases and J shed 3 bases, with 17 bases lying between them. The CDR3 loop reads CASSLDIAPLPNEKLFF. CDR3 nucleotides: TGTGCCAGCAGTTTGGACATCGCGCCTCTTCCTAATGAAAAACTGTTTTTT.

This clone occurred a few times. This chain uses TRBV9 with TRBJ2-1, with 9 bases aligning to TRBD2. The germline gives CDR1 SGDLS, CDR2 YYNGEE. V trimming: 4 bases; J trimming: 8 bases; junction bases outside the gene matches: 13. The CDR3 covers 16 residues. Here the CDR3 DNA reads TGTGCCAGCAGCCCAGCTGGGCGGGAGGGAGGCGATGAGCAGTTCTTC. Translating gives CASSPAGREGGDEQFF.

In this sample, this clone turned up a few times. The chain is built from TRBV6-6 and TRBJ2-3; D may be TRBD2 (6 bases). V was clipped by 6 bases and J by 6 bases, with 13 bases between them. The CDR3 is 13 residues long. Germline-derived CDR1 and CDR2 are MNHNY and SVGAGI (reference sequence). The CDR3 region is CASRETSADTQYF. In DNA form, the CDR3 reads TGTGCCAGCAGAGAGACTAGTGCCGATACGCAGTATTTT.